This record concerns one T cell receptor beta chain sequence. At one end the junction does not follow the germline gene, possibly because of a read error. This sample's RNA came from whole unsorted tissue. Per germline, CDR1 DFQATT and CDR2 SNEGSKA (reference sequence). This CDR3 comprises 16 residues. These data come from a study of tumor and adjacent non-tumor tissue in lung cancer. TCRbeta libraries were built with three rounds of nested PCR, modified from ARM-PCR. TCRdb processed the multiplex PCR reads anew with MiXCR; each CDR3 protein has one entry. The table has 120,000 or so distinct CDR3 sequences, about 66% seen once.

The chain joins TRBV20-1 to TRBJ1-3; TRBD1 is a possible D gene (5 bases). This TCR came from a man aged 30 to 39 with non-small cell lung cancer. The sequenced material came from lung tumor tissue. The CDR3 reads CSARPTGGGSGKTMYF. In DNA form, the CDR3 reads TGCAGTGCTAGACCCACTGGGGGAGGCTCTGGAAAGACCATGTATTTT.